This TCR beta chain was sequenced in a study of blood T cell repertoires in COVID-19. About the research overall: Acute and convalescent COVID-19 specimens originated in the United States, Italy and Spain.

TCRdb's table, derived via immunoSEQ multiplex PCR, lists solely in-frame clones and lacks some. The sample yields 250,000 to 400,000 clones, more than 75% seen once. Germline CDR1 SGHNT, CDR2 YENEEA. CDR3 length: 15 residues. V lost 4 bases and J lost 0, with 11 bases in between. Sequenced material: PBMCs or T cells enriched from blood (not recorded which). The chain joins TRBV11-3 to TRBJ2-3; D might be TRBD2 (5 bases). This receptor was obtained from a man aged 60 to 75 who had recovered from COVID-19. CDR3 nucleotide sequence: TGTGCCAGCAGCTCGGGAAGGCTCAGCACAGATACGCAGTATTTT. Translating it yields CASSSGRLSTDTQYF.